The T cell receptor beta chain under discussion was sequenced for a study of blood T cell repertoires in COVID-19. Across the whole study: Spain, Italy and the United States supplied samples that represented acute and convalescent COVID-19. T cells, B-cell-depleted T cells, or PBMCs provided the cDNA or gDNA that served as material.

V dropped 4 bases and J dropped 0 bases, with 11 bases sitting between them. The CDR3 is 14 amino acids. Germline V gene lookup returns CDR1 SGDLS and CDR2 YYNGEE. This clone was detected only a few times. The protocol was immunoSEQ multiplex PCR, while the TCRdb copy is restricted to in-frame clones and leaves out a portion. The sample yields 310,000 or so clones, around 86% seen once. The receptor was isolated from a man between 70 and 80 years old with acute or convalescent COVID-19. This chain joins TRBV9 and TRBJ2-7; tentatively, D is TRBD1 (5 bases). Sequencing input: peripheral blood. CDR3 nucleotide sequence: TGTGCCAGCAGCCCCGGACACCTCTCCTACGAGCAGTACTTC. Encoded protein: CASSPGHLSYEQYF.